Shown below are 5 T cell receptor beta chains from a single sample sequenced in a study of cytomegalovirus exposure and HLA in healthy donors. Vbeta (60) and Jbeta (13) primers were used in the PCR. The table came from immunoSEQ multiplex PCR; TCRdb's copy has only in-frame clones and leaves some out. This sample's clone table lists approximately 76,000 clones. The sample was PBMCs. Receptors were obtained from a man between 18 and 29 years old in good health and CMV-seropositive.

Turning to this clone: Additional DNA sequences in this sample encode the identical CDR3. The chain carries TRBV6-1 and TRBJ2-1, with 10 bases fitting TRBD2. The CDR3 has 15 residues. CDR1 is MNHNS and CDR2 is SASEGT in the germline V gene. After removal of 6 bases from V and 3 bases from J, the junction contained 5 bases not matched to a gene. The CDR3 DNA reads TGTGCCAGCAGCCGGACTAGCGGAGACTACAATGAGCAGTTCTTC. Residues: CASSRTSGDYNEQFF.

The rearrangement uses TRBV5-4 and TRBJ2-3, with 9 bases fitting TRBD2. J was trimmed by 3 bases and V by 4 bases; bases with no gene match: 12. CDR3 length: 17 amino acids. Looked up from germline, CDR1 is SGHNT and CDR2 is YYREEE (reference sequence). The CDR3: CASSPGGGGARTDTQYF. CDR3 nucleotide sequence: TGTGCCAGCAGCCCGGGTGGCGGGGGGGCTAGGACAGATACGCAGTATTTT.

The chain employs TRBV28 and TRBJ1-4; D is ambiguous. Trimming left V 3 bases short and J 0 bases short, with 5 bases between. The germline V gene has CDR1 MDHEN and CDR2 SYDVKM. The CDR3 is 14 amino acids. CDR3 coding DNA: TGTGCCAGCAGTTTCGGGACAACTAATGAAAAACTGTTTTTT. It yields the protein CASSFGTTNEKLFF.

V usage is TRBV7-3 and J usage is TRBJ1-1; 7 positions agree with TRBD1. Trimming removed 2 bases from V and 0 bases from J; junction bases left unmatched: 0. Per germline, CDR1 SGHTA and CDR2 FQGTGA. This CDR3 contains 14 residues. CDR3 coding DNA: TGTGCCAGCAGCTTAGACAGGGTGAACACTGAAGCTTTCTTT. It is translated as CASSLDRVNTEAFF.

The J gene is TRBJ1-6, the V gene TRBV4-1; possibly TRBD1 for D (5 bases). Germline V CDR1 and CDR2: MGHRA, YSYEKL. V was cut by 5 bases and J by 7 bases, with 15 bases left in between. The CDR3 totals 15 residues. The CDR3 is CASSSHSPGNSPLHF. The CDR3 nucleotides read TGCGCCAGCAGCTCTCACAGCCCAGGGAATTCACCCCTCCACTTT.